Described below is a single TCR beta chain sequence and its context. The junction shows a germline mismatch at one end, possibly a read error. These data originate in a study of T cell responses to AZD1222 COVID-19 vaccine. Per germline, CDR1 MNHNY and CDR2 SVGAGI (reference sequence). CDR3 length: 11 residues. Data came from immunoSEQ multiplex PCR; TCRdb stores just in-frame clones and leaves some out. The sample contains about 150,000 clones, 86% of which appear only once. The chain combines TRBV6-6 with TRBJ1-5; a possible D gene is TRBD1 (5 bases). The TCR comes from an adult in good health. Sequenced material: peripheral blood, taken on day 0 of MenACWY control vaccination. The CDR3 DNA is TGTGCCAGCAGTGCCCGGGACGGCTTATATTTT. This encodes CASSARDGLYF.